This T cell receptor (beta chain) was sequenced in a study of T cells in Graves' hyperthyroidism and ophthalmopathy. Study outcomes and limitations: The model made its ophthalmopathy prediction, and onset followed a median roughly 6.5 months later.

Turning to this clonotype: What it binds is unknown.

Amplified TCR beta CDR3 regions came from RNA transcripts. The primer set for the first-round RT-PCR of the TCR CDR3 was HTBI. TCRdb itself ran the multiplex PCR reads through MiXCR, one entry per CDR3 protein. The sample records roughly 650,000 distinct CDR3 sequences, approximately 15% being singletons. V lost 0 bases and J lost 0; bases outside the gene matches: 9. The CDR3 is 20 residues long. Germline CDR1 MNHEY, CDR2 SVGEGT. The chain couples TRBV6-2 or TRBV6-3 to TRBJ2-3, with TRBD2 identical over 13 bases. This sequence was found in a woman in her 40s with Graves' ophthalmopathy. Input material: blood. CDR3 protein: CASSYSIGLAGESSTDTQYF. The CDR3 DNA reads TGTGCCAGCAGTTACTCGATTGGACTAGCGGGGGAATCTAGCACAGATACGCAGTATTTT.